Sequencing of this T cell receptor beta chain was carried out in a study of a mutant IDH1 vaccine in newly diagnosed glioma. Overall study: The patients received vaccinations eight times, in weeks 1, 3, 5, 7, 11, 15, 19 and 23. Vaccination started 4-6 weeks after radiotherapy alone, or with temozolomide cycles. Study-level findings and limits: Pseudoprogression seemingly bore no relation to changes in top peripheral T cell clonotypes.

As concerns this clone: Its target is unknown.

TCRdb's copy holds only in-frame clones and misses some; the assay was immunoSEQ multiplex PCR. The sample holds 25,000 to 30,000 clones, more than 80% seen once. Time point meaning: week 5, during vaccination. All doses held 300 ug of mutant IDH1 20-mer peptide, with topical imiquimod. New astrocytomas of WHO grade 3 or 4 that were IDH1-mutant and ATRX-lost were found in the donors. Germline assignment: CDR1 GTSNPN and CDR2 SVGIG (reference sequence). The CDR3 loop spans 16 amino acids. Trimming cost V 2 bases and J 4 bases, with 20 bases left between them. The origin of this receptor is a man aged 18 to 35 with glioma. V is TRBV30 and J is TRBJ1-1; a weak D match, TRBD1 (6 bases). This sample comprised PBMCs, obtained from a glioma patient whose treatment included an IDH1 peptide vaccine. The CDR3 region is CAWSKRTARDVTEAFF. The CDR3 DNA is TGTGCCTGGAGTAAAAGGACAGCCCGAGACGTCACTGAAGCTTTCTTT.